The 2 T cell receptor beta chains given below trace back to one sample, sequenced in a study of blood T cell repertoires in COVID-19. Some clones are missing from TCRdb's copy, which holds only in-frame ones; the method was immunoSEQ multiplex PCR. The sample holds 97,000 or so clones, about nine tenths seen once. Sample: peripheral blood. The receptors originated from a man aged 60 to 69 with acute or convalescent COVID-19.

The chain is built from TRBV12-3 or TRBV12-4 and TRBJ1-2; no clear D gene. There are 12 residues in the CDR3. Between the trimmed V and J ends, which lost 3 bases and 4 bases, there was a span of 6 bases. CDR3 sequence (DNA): TGTGCCAGCAGTTTGAACAGCTATGGCTACACCTTC. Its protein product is CASSLNSYGYTF.

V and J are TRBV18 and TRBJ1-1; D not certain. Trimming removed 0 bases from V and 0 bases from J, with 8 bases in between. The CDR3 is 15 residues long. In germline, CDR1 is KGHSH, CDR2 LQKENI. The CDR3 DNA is TGTGCCAGCTCACCACCGGAGATCATGAACACTGAAGCTTTCTTT. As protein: CASSPPEIMNTEAFF.